This TCR beta chain was sequenced during a study of T-cell reconstitution after alpha-beta-depleted transplantation in children. As it was prepared, the TCRbeta library received unique molecular identifiers. TCRdb reprocessed the PCR reads via MiXCR and lists one record per CDR3 protein. The sample gives 440,000 or so distinct CDR3 sequences, 43% of which show up once; 27% is in the top ten. V shed 6 bases and J shed 5 bases, with 14 bases lying between them. The CDR3 runs 13 residues. This specimen was PBMCs, taken before TCRalphabeta/CD19-depleted stem cell transplant. This TCR came from a girl aged 2 to 9 with aplastic anemia, due to receive a stem cell transplant. The chain uses TRBV12-3 or TRBV12-4 and TRBJ2-7; D uncertain. CDR3 DNA: TGTGCCAGCAGATCCCGGGCTCCGGACGAGCAGTACTTC. Its protein product is CASRSRAPDEQYF.